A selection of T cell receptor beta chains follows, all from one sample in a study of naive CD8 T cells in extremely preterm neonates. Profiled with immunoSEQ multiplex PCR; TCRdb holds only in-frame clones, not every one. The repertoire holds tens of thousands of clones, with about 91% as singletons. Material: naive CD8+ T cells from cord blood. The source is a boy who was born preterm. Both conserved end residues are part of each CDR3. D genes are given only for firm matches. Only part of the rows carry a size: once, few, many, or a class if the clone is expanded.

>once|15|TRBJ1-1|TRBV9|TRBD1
CASSVTGGLNTEAFF
TGTGCCAGCAGCGTAACAGGGGGCTTGAACACTGAAGCTTTCTTT
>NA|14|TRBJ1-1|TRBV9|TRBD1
CASSEWTGDTEAFF
TGTGCCAGCAGCGAATGGACAGGGGACACTGAAGCTTTCTTT
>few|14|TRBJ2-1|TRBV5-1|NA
CASSLGSSYNEQFF
TGCGCCAGCAGCTTGGGGAGCTCCTACAATGAGCAGTTCTTC
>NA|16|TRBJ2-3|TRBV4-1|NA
CASSQEGRASTDTQYF
TGCGCCAGCAGCCAAGAGGGACGGGCTAGCACAGATACGCAGTATTTT
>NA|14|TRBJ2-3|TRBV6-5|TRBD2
CASSYSTSPDTQYF
TGTGCCAGCAGTTACTCGACTAGCCCAGATACGCAGTATTTT
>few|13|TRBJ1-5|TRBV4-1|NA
CASSHRGNQPQHF
TGCGCCAGCAGCCACAGGGGCAATCAGCCCCAGCATTTT
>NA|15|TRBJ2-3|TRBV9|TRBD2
CASSGLAGGQDTQYF
TGTGCCAGCAGCGGACTAGCGGGGGGCCAAGATACGCAGTATTTT
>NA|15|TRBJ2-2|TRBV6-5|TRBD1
CASSYSGQGAGELFF
TGTGCCAGCAGTTACTCGGGACAGGGGGCCGGGGAGCTGTTTTTT
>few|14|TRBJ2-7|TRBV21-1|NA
CASSKGTGGYEQYF
TGTGCCAGCAGCAAAGGGACAGGGGGCTACGAGCAGTACTTC
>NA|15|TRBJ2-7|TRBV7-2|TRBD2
CASSWTSGGAYEQYF
TGTGCCAGCAGCTGGACTAGCGGGGGGGCCTACGAGCAGTACTTC
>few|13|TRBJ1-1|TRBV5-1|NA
CASSLVGETEAFF
TGCGCCAGCAGCTTGGTTGGGGAGACTGAAGCTTTCTTT
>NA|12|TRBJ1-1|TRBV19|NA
CASKKGNTEAFF
TGTGCCAGTAAAAAGGGGAACACTGAAGCTTTCTTT
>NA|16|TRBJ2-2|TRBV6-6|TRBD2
CASSFSGGLTTGELFF
TGTGCCAGCAGTTTTAGCGGGGGGCTTACTACCGGGGAGCTGTTTTTT
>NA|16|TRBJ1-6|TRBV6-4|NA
CASSDSGILYNSPLHF
TGTGCCAGCAGTGACTCGGGGATCCTCTATAATTCACCCCTCCACTTT
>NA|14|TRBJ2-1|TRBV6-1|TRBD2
CASRLAGSYNEQFF
TGTGCCAGCAGACTAGCGGGCTCCTACAATGAGCAGTTCTTC
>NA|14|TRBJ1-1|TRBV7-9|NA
CASSLVRVGPEAFF
TGTGCCAGCAGCTTAGTCAGGGTGGGGCCTGAAGCTTTCTTT
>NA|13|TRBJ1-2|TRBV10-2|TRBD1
CASTVQGAYGYTF
TGCGCCAGCACTGTACAGGGGGCTTATGGCTACACCTTC
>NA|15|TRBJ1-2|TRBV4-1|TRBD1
CASSQGTGTGYGYTF
TGCGCCAGCAGCCAAGGGACAGGGACGGGCTATGGCTACACCTTC
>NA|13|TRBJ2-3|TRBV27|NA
CASSWDSTDTQYF
TGTGCCAGCAGTTGGGACAGCACAGATACGCAGTATTTT
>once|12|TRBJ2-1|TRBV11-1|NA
CASSLAYNEQFF
TGTGCCAGCAGCTTAGCTTACAATGAGCAGTTCTTC
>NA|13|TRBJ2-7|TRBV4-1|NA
CASSLDSSYEQYF
TGCGCCAGCAGCCTAGACAGCTCCTACGAGCAGTACTTC
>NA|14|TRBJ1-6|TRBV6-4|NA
CASSDSGQNSPLHF
TGTGCCAGCAGTGACTCGGGACAAAATTCACCCCTCCACTTT
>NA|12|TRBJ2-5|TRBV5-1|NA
CASSLYQETQYF
TGCGCCAGCAGCTTGTACCAAGAGACCCAGTACTTC
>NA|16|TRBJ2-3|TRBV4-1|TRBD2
CASSQALAGATDTQYF
TGCGCCAGCAGCCAAGCGCTAGCGGGGGCCACAGATACGCAGTATTTT
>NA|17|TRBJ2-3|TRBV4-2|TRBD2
CASSQEAGGAPTDTQYF
TGTGCCAGCAGCCAAGAGGCCGGGGGGGCCCCCACAGATACGCAGTATTTT
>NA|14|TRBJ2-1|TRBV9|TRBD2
CASSGTSGGFEQFF
TGTGCCAGCAGCGGGACTAGCGGGGGGTTTGAGCAGTTCTTC
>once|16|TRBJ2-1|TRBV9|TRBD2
CASSGALAGPYNEQFF
TGTGCCAGCAGCGGGGCCCTAGCGGGGCCCTACAATGAGCAGTTCTTC
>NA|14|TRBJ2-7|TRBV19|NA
CASSIPGTYYEQYF
TGTGCCAGTAGTATCCCCGGGACTTACTACGAGCAGTACTTC
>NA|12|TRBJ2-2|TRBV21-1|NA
CASSKNTGELFF
TGTGCCAGCAGCAAAAACACCGGGGAGCTGTTTTTT
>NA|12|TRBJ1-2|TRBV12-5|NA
CASGLVGYGYTF
TGTGCTAGTGGTTTGGTAGGGTATGGCTACACCTTC
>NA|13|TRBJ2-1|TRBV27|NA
CASSPNSYNEQFF
TGTGCCAGCAGTCCTAATTCCTACAATGAGCAGTTCTTC
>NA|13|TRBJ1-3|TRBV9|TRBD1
CASSGQGGNTIYF
TGTGCCAGCAGCGGACAGGGTGGAAACACCATATATTTT
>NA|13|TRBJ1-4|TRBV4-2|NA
CASSQDGGEKLFF
TGTGCCAGCAGCCAAGATGGGGGGGAAAAACTGTTTTTT
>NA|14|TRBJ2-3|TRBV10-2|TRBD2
CASSESSGADTQYF
TGCGCCAGCAGTGAGTCTAGCGGGGCAGATACGCAGTATTTT
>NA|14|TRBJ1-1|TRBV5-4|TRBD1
CASSWTGGSTEAFF
TGTGCCAGCAGCTGGACAGGCGGGAGCACTGAAGCTTTCTTT
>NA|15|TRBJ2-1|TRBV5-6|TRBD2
CASSFSGGAYNEQFF
TGTGCCAGCAGCTTTAGCGGGGGCGCTTACAATGAGCAGTTCTTC
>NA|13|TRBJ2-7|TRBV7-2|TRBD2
CASSWTSGGEQYF
TGTGCCAGCAGCTGGACTAGCGGGGGCGAGCAGTACTTC
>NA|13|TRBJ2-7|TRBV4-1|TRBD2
CASSGTSSYEQYF
TGCGCCAGCAGCGGGACTAGCTCCTACGAGCAGTACTTC
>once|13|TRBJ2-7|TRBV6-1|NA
CASSEGDSYEQYF
TGTGCCAGCAGTGAGGGGGACTCCTACGAGCAGTACTTC
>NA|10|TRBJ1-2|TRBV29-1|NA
CSVDNYGYTF
TGCAGCGTGGACAACTATGGCTACACCTTC
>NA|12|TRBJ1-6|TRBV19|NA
CASRTGNSPLHF
TGTGCCAGTAGGACAGGAAATTCACCCCTCCACTTT
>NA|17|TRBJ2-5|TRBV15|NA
CATSRDLGGVSQETQYF
TGTGCCACCAGCAGAGATCTGGGCGGGGTCTCTCAAGAGACCCAGTACTTC
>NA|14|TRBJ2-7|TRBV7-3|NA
CASSPNRHSYEQYF
TGTGCCAGCAGCCCCAACAGACACTCCTACGAGCAGTACTTC
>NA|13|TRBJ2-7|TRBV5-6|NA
CASSLGTIYEQYF
TGTGCCAGCAGCTTGGGTACTATTTACGAGCAGTACTTC
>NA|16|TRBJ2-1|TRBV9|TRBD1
CASSAGGGPSYNEQFF
TGTGCCAGCAGCGCAGGGGGCGGGCCATCCTACAATGAGCAGTTCTTC
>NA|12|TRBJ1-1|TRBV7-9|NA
CASGWQNTEAFF
TGTGCCAGCGGTTGGCAGAACACTGAAGCTTTCTTT